This T cell receptor beta chain was recorded in a study of blood T cell repertoires in COVID-19. Study-level information: COVID-19 samples collected from the United States, Italy and Spain covered acute and convalescent phases.

Per the study methods: Reference gene primer amplification in the assay estimated nucleated cell counts. Clones were read by immunoSEQ multiplex PCR, and TCRdb kept only the in-frame ones, dropping some. For V, J and clone size, that table is used; D and trimming come from the DNA. There are 300,000 to 350,000 clones in the sample; approximately 86% occur only once, and around 4.5% lies in the top ten. Deletions cut 2 bases from V and 8 bases from J, with 13 bases between. The CDR3 is made up of 15 amino acids. The germline CDR1 and CDR2 sequences are LNHDA and SQIVND (reference sequence). The TCR originated in a woman between 35 and 50 years old with acute COVID-19. The sample was PBMCs or T cells enriched from blood (not recorded which). The genes are TRBV19 and TRBJ1-6, with D perhaps matching TRBD1 (5 bases). The CDR3 region is CASSIWRGKDSPLHF. The CDR3 DNA reads TGTGCCAGTAGTATATGGAGGGGAAAGGATTCACCCCTCCACTTT.